The clone carrying this T cell receptor beta chain was seen a handful of times. This sample stems from a study of blood T cell repertoires in COVID-19. Study context: Material from acute and convalescent COVID-19 was sourced from the United States, Italy and Spain. From T cells, B-cell-depleted T cells, or PBMCs came the material, which was cDNA or gDNA.

As handled by the study authors: Amplification of reference gene primers provided the estimated nucleated cell counts. TCRdb's copy holds only in-frame clones and misses some; the assay was immunoSEQ multiplex PCR. V and J calls plus clone size are reproduced from that table; the DNA served to infer D and trimming. The sample yields roughly 120,000 clones, over 75% seen once. Germline-derived CDR1 and CDR2 are LNHDA and SQIVND (reference sequence). V dropped 8 bases and J dropped 4 bases, with 14 bases sitting between them. CDR3 length: 13 residues. This chain links TRBV19 with TRBJ1-1, with D unclear. This receptor was taken from a man older than 75 with acute or convalescent COVID-19. The sequenced sample consisted of peripheral blood. The DNA for the CDR3 is TGTGCCAGTGCCCCATTTACTGGCACTGAAGCTTTCTTT. This encodes CASAPFTGTEAFF.